This TCR beta chain was profiled in a study of response to subunit inactivated influenza vaccine. Points from the study as a whole: It was suggested by the authors that few new T cells are recruited by each seasonal influenza vaccination.

V lost 4 bases to trimming and J lost 7 bases, with 8 bases between them. Germline values: CDR1 DFQATT, CDR2 SNEGSKA (reference sequence). This CDR3 region has 12 residues. To note about this clonotype: Its cognate antigen is unknown.

TCRdb re-called the RT-PCR reads with MiXCR, one entry per CDR3 protein. The sample consists of roughly 500,000 distinct CDR3 sequences, less than 30% of them appearing once. V is TRBV20-1 and J is TRBJ1-6; D gene unclear. The clonotype comes from a man between 45 and 60 years old who received an inactivated influenza vaccine. Sequencing was performed on CD4+ T cells sorted from PBMCs, taken around 5 days after vaccination. CDR3 sequence (DNA): TGCAGTGCTACCCCGGGAAATTCACCCCTCCACTTT. Protein: CSATPGNSPLHF.